These 21 T cell receptor beta chains were sequenced from one sample in a study of blood T cell repertoires in COVID-19. TCRdb's table, derived via immunoSEQ multiplex PCR, lists solely in-frame clones and lacks some. Counted here are about 200,000 clones, roughly nine tenths occurring once; the ten biggest clones make up 0.7% to 0.85%. The sequenced sample consisted of peripheral blood. These receptors came from a woman between 65 and 79 years old with acute or convalescent COVID-19.

V and J are TRBV11-3 and TRBJ1-2, with a weak D call TRBD1 (5 bases). Germline CDR1 reads SGHNT; CDR2 reads YENEEA. This CDR3 is built from 12 residues. Trimming cost V 3 bases and J 4 bases, with 6 bases left between them. The CDR3 nucleotides are TGTGCCAGCAGCTTTGACAGCTATGGCTACACCTTC. Amino acid sequence: CASSFDSYGYTF.

The chain couples TRBV10-3 to TRBJ1-2; 7 bases match TRBD1. The CDR3 loop spans 13 amino acids. The V gene's germline CDR1 is ENHRY and CDR2 SYGVKD. V shed 6 bases and J 8 bases; nucleotides not matched to a gene: 9. The CDR3 DNA sequence: TGTGCCATCAGAATAACAGGGGTTGGCGGCTACACCTTC. Protein product: CAIRITGVGGYTF.

V usage is TRBV5-1 and J usage is TRBJ2-7; TRBD2 aligns across 7 bases. CDR1 and CDR2 (germline): SGHRS, YFSETQ. Trimming at V came to 10 bases and at J to 6 bases, leaving 16 bases not matched to a gene. The CDR3 has 14 residues. The CDR3 sequence is CAQQRLADPCEQYF. The CDR3 DNA reads as TGCGCCCAGCAGAGACTAGCCGACCCTTGCGAGCAGTACTTC.

The J gene is TRBJ1-1, the V gene TRBV2; D remains unclear. Germline V gives CDR1 SNHLY, CDR2 FYNNEI. With 3 bases removed from V and 7 bases from J, the gap between germline ends came to 15 bases. The CDR3 sequence is 14 residues long. Written as DNA, the CDR3 is TGTGCCAGCAGTGACAACACAGACCAGAGTGAAGCTTTCTTT. Translated, it gives CASSDNTDQSEAFF.

This chain connects TRBV7-3 to TRBJ2-1; D might be TRBD2 (7 bases). Germline V lookup: CDR1 SGHTA, CDR2 FQGTGA. The CDR3 has 16 amino acids. With 5 bases removed from V and 6 bases from J, the gap between germline ends came to 20 bases. CDR3 sequence: CASSESRGAARNEQFF. CDR3 DNA sequence: TGTGCCAGCAGCGAAAGTCGGGGGGCCGCACGCAATGAGCAGTTCTTC.

This clone was seen a single time. The chain employs TRBV5-5 and TRBJ2-5; 11 positions agree with TRBD2. V trimming: 0 bases; J trimming: 6 bases; junction bases outside the gene matches: 4. Germline V gene sequence: CDR1 SGHKS, CDR2 YYEKEE (reference sequence). The CDR3 spans 15 residues. CDR3 protein: CASSLVAGGAKTQYF. CDR3 sequence (DNA): TGTGCCAGCAGCTTGGTAGCGGGGGGGGCGAAGACCCAGTACTTC.

This sequence joins TRBV7-2 and TRBJ2-7; TRBD1 agrees at 9 bases. Germline V gene lookup returns CDR1 SGHTA and CDR2 FQGNSA. Unmatched junction bases numbered 10, after V lost 5 bases and J lost 5 bases. This CDR3 has 15 amino acids. The CDR3, as DNA: TGTGCCAGCAGCCCTCGGACAGGGGTCCCCCACGAGCAGTACTTC. It codes for CASSPRTGVPHEQYF.

The CDR3 reads CASSLGMRTEAFF. In DNA, the CDR3 is TGTGCCAGCAGTTTAGGGATGAGGACTGAAGCTTTCTTT. J is TRBJ1-1 and V is TRBV12-3 or TRBV12-4; no reliable D call. V lost 1 base and J lost 5, with 8 bases in between. This CDR3 has 13 amino acids.

The chain couples TRBV21-1 to TRBJ2-1; the DNA was not used to check the table's D call, TRBD2. TRBV21-1 is flagged as a pseudogene. The CDR3 is 16 residues long. In nucleotides, the CDR3 is TGTGCCAGCAGCGTTGGACTAGCGGGAGGGGACAATGAGCAGTTCTTC. It codes for CASSVGLAGGDNEQFF.

The chain has TRBV24-1 and TRBJ1-4, with D hard to call. The CDR3 sequence is 12 residues long. Trimming pared 3 bases from V and 5 bases from J, leaving 3 bases between. Germline CDR1 KGHDR, CDR2 SFDVKD. For the CDR3, the DNA is TGTGCCACCAGTGATATAAATGAAAAACTGTTTTTT. It yields the protein CATSDINEKLFF.

The CDR3 DNA sequence: TGCGCCAGCTCCGGGGGAGGGGCGGCTTTGAATGAGCAGTTCTTC. It encodes CASSGGGAALNEQFF. This chain uses TRBV5-1 with TRBJ2-1, with TRBD2 identical over 7 bases. The length of the CDR3 is 15 residues. V dropped 7 bases and J dropped 7; count of bases not matched to a gene: 14. Germline CDR1 and CDR2: SGHRS and YFSETQ.

The chain has TRBV19 and TRBJ1-2, with 8 bases fitting TRBD1. The CDR3 contains 14 residues. The germline V gene has CDR1 LNHDA and CDR2 SQIVND (reference sequence). J was trimmed by 2 bases and V by 6 bases; bases with no gene match: 5. This CDR3 is CASSPDRANYGYTF. The CDR3 DNA follows: TGTGCCAGTAGCCCGGACAGGGCCAACTATGGCTACACCTTC. The whole variable domain, filled in from reference TRBV19 and TRBJ1-2, reads DGGITQSPKYLFRKEGQNVTLSCEQNLNHDAMYWYRQDPGQGLRLIYYSQIVNDFQKGDIAEGYSVSREKKESFPLTVTSAQKNPTAFYLCASSPDRANYGYTFGSGTRLTVV.

The J gene is TRBJ2-4, the V gene TRBV7-2, with a possible D match to TRBD2 (6 bases). The germline V and J ends were trimmed by 2 bases and 2 bases, with 16 bases remaining between them. This CDR3 comprises 17 residues. Looked up from germline, CDR1 is SGHTA and CDR2 is FQGNSA. The CDR3 nucleotides read TGTGCCAGCAGCTTACTTCCCGGGGGTGGAACCAAAAACATTCAGTACTTC. Protein sequence: CASSLLPGGGTKNIQYF. Full variable domain (missing parts from reference TRBV7-2 and TRBJ2-4): GAGVSQSPSNKVTEKGKDVELRCDPISGHTALYWYRQSLGQGLEFLIYFQGNSAPDKSGLPSDRFSAERTGGSVSTLTIQRTQQEDSAVYLCASSLLPGGGTKNIQYFGAGTRLSVL.

V and J are TRBV5-4 and TRBJ1-1, with D possibly being TRBD1 (5 bases). CDR3 length equals 14 residues. CDR1 is SGHNT and CDR2 is YYREEE in the germline V gene (reference sequence). With 4 bases removed from V and 3 bases from J, the gap between germline ends came to 13 bases. The CDR3: CASSTRDYHTEAFF. The CDR3 DNA reads as TGTGCCAGCAGCACCAGGGACTACCACACTGAAGCTTTCTTT.

This chain connects TRBV7-9 to TRBJ1-4; D remains ambiguous. Germline assignment: CDR1 SEHNR and CDR2 FQNEAQ (reference sequence). Trimming stripped 1 base from V and 0 bases from J, with 9 bases between. The CDR3 spans 16 residues. DNA of the CDR3: TGTGCCAGCAGCTTAGGTGGAGCTACAACTAATGAAAAACTGTTTTTT. Residues: CASSLGGATTNEKLFF.

In this sample, this clone turned up once. The chain employs TRBV7-2 and TRBJ1-2; 9 positions agree with TRBD1. The V gene's germline CDR1 is SGHTA and CDR2 FQGNSA. With V trimmed by 0 bases and J by 8 bases, 4 bases remained unmatched. The CDR3 has 14 residues. CDR3 amino acids: CASSLADRGGGYTF. DNA for the CDR3: TGTGCCAGCAGCTTAGCGGACAGGGGAGGAGGCTACACCTTC. The whole variable domain, filled in from reference TRBV7-2 and TRBJ1-2, reads GAGVSQSPSNKVTEKGKDVELRCDPISGHTALYWYRQSLGQGLEFLIYFQGNSAPDKSGLPSDRFSAERTGGSVSTLTIQRTQQEDSAVYLCASSLADRGGGYTFGSGTRLTVV.

The chain's CDR3 is CASSLQGYPGNTIYF. The CDR3 DNA sequence: TGCGCCAGCAGCTTGCAGGGATACCCTGGAAACACCATATATTTT. The V call is TRBV5-1, the J call TRBJ1-3; perhaps TRBD1 as D (5 bases). The CDR3 length is 15 residues. Germline CDR1 is SGHRS and CDR2 is YFSETQ. V was pared by 1 base and J by 2 bases, with 10 bases between. The complete variable domain, with remaining parts taken from reference TRBV5-1 and TRBJ1-3, reads KAGVTQTPRYLIKTRGQQVTLSCSPISGHRSVSWYQQTPGQGLQFLFEYFSETQRNKGNFPGRFSGRQFSNSRSEMNVSTLELGDSALYLCASSLQGYPGNTIYFGEGSWLTVV.

A word on this clone: Other DNA sequences of this sample code for an identical CDR3. V and J are TRBV3-1 (or the pseudogene TRBV3-2) and TRBJ1-2; 8 bases align to TRBD1. The germline V gene encodes CDR1 LGHDT and CDR2 YNNKEL (reference sequence). The CDR3 runs to 14 residues. Trimming took 0 bases from V and 4 from J; bases not matched to a gene: 1. The CDR3 region has the DNA TGTGCCAGCAGCCAAGATGGACAGGGCTATGGCTACACCTTC. Translated: CASSQDGQGYGYTF.

J is TRBJ1-2 and V is TRBV6-6; 10 bases fit TRBD1. The CDR3 runs 16 residues. Looked up from germline, CDR1 is MNHNY and CDR2 is SVGAGI (reference sequence). The J segment lost 6 bases and the V segment lost 0 bases, leaving 7 bases of the junction unmatched. The CDR3 DNA is TGTGCCAGCAGTTACTCGGCCCCGGGACAGGGGAATGGCTACACCTTC. It translates to CASSYSAPGQGNGYTF.

This chain connects TRBV2 to TRBJ1-5; TRBD1 might be the D (5 bases). Germline loops: CDR1 SNHLY, CDR2 FYNNEI. CDR3 length equals 14 residues. Deletions cut 7 bases from V and 2 bases from J, with 12 bases between. The CDR3, as DNA: TGTGCCAGCACCAAGGGGCTCGGCAATCAGCCCCAGCATTTT. Translated: CASTKGLGNQPQHF.

This chain uses TRBV19 with TRBJ1-5; a possible D gene is TRBD1 (6 bases). CDR3 length: 14 residues. Germline lookup yields CDR1 LNHDA and CDR2 SQIVND (reference sequence). V was pared by 6 bases and J by 7 bases, with 16 bases between. The CDR3 loop reads CASSPSGGGQPQHF. For the CDR3, the DNA is TGTGCCAGTAGCCCTAGTGGGGGGGGCCAGCCCCAGCATTTT.